Each of the 15 T cell receptor beta chains below was sequenced from the same sample in a study of blood T cell repertoires in COVID-19. The protocol was immunoSEQ multiplex PCR, while the TCRdb copy is restricted to in-frame clones and leaves out a portion. The sample includes about 240,000 clones, about 83% seen only once; the top ten take roughly 12%. Sequences were obtained from peripheral blood. The source of these receptors is an older man with acute or convalescent COVID-19.

This rearrangement joins TRBV6-5 to TRBJ1-2; D is unclear. Between the trimmed V and J ends, which lost 6 bases and 4 bases, there was a span of 6 bases. This CDR3 contains 11 residues. Germline V gene data show CDR1 as MNHEY and CDR2 as SVGAGI. The CDR3 sequence is CASRTFYGYTF. The CDR3 DNA reads as TGTGCCAGCAGGACATTCTATGGCTACACCTTC.

The chain couples TRBV5-6 to TRBJ1-1, with D uncertain. Trimming shortened V by 0 bases and J by 3 bases, and 6 bases separated the two germline ends. The CDR3 runs 13 residues. Germline V gives CDR1 SGHDT, CDR2 YYEEEE. The CDR3 reads CASSLDSYTEAFF. The CDR3 region has the DNA TGTGCCAGCAGCTTGGACAGTTACACTGAAGCTTTCTTT.

The rearrangement uses TRBV5-1 and TRBJ1-2; 7 bases agree with TRBD1. The germline gives CDR1 SGHRS, CDR2 YFSETQ. Trimming took 5 bases from V and 0 from J; bases not matched to a gene: 7. The CDR3 totals 15 residues. Here the CDR3 DNA reads TGCGCCAGCAGACCAGGGACAGACGCTAACTATGGCTACACCTTC. It translates to CASRPGTDANYGYTF.

The rearrangement joins TRBV6-2 or TRBV6-3 to TRBJ1-1, with D possibly being TRBD1 (5 bases). V was clipped by 1 base and J by 10 bases, with 13 bases between them. The V gene's germline CDR1 is MNHEY and CDR2 SVGEGT. This CDR3 has 13 residues. The CDR3 sequence: CASSYFQGAVAFF. CDR3 bases: TGTGCCAGCAGTTACTTCCAGGGTGCGGTAGCTTTCTTT.

V usage is TRBV4-2 and J usage is TRBJ2-1, with TRBD2 identical over 8 bases. Trimming cost V 1 base and J 0 bases; bases outside gene matches: 11. This CDR3 contains 19 residues. Germline V gives CDR1 LGHNA, CDR2 YNFKEQ. The CDR3 DNA follows: TGTGCCAGCAGCCAAGCCTTTGGAAGGGGGACTAGCTCCTACAATGAGCAGTTCTTC. The encoded protein is CASSQAFGRGTSSYNEQFF.

This chain connects TRBV11-2 to TRBJ2-7; D ambiguous. The CDR3 consists of 15 residues. Trimming took 5 bases from V and 3 from J, leaving 17 bases between them. Germline values: CDR1 SGHAT, CDR2 FQNNGV. CDR3 protein: CASSLEVKTYYEQYF. The CDR3 DNA follows: TGTGCCAGCAGCCTTGAAGTGAAAACTTACTACGAGCAGTACTTC.

J is TRBJ1-5 and V is TRBV4-3; possibly TRBD1 for D (5 bases). The CDR3 runs to 15 residues. Per the germline V gene, CDR1 is LGHNA and CDR2 is YSLEER. V gave up 6 bases and J gave up 6 bases, with 18 bases separating them. CDR3 nucleotide sequence: TGCGCCAGCAGTCCGACTTCAGGGTTGGCTCAGCCCCAGCATTTT. Amino acids: CASSPTSGLAQPQHF.

V and J are TRBV5-1 and TRBJ1-1; D not certain. This CDR3 comprises 14 residues. Per the germline V gene, CDR1 is SGHRS and CDR2 is YFSETQ. Trimming cost V 0 bases and J 0 bases, with 6 bases left between them. In nucleotides, the CDR3 is TGCGCCAGCAGCTTGGAGTGGCTGAACACTGAAGCTTTCTTT. This encodes CASSLEWLNTEAFF.

V usage is TRBV10-2 and J usage is TRBJ2-1, with TRBD2 matching 9 bases. CDR3 length equals 15 residues. J gave up 7 bases and V 3 bases, and 7 bases lay outside the gene matches. Germline V lookup: CDR1 WSHSY, CDR2 SAAADI. This CDR3 reads CASSEPGLASNEQFF. CDR3 bases: TGCGCCAGCAGTGAACCCGGACTAGCGTCTAATGAGCAGTTCTTC.

This chain joins TRBV5-1 and TRBJ1-6; 11 nucleotides match TRBD1. This CDR3 contains 18 residues. CDR1 SGHRS and CDR2 YFSETQ come from the germline V gene. V shed 4 bases and J 8 bases; nucleotides not matched to a gene: 14. CDR3 sequence: CASSPGTGGQVRYSPLHF. The DNA of the CDR3 is TGCGCCAGCAGCCCGGGGACAGGGGGTCAGGTTCGATATTCACCCCTCCACTTT.

V usage is TRBV6-1 and J usage is TRBJ2-5, with D possibly being TRBD1 (6 bases). V was shortened by 0 bases and J by 5 bases, with 13 bases between the two germline ends. The CDR3 sequence is 15 residues long. The germline V gene encodes CDR1 MNHNS and CDR2 SASEGT. CDR3 nucleotides: TGTGCCAGCAGTGAAGCTCCGGGACAAGGGGAGACCCAGTACTTC. It specifies CASSEAPGQGETQYF.

The rearrangement links TRBV5-4 to TRBJ1-2; 12 bases agree with TRBD1. J gave up 4 bases and V 0 bases, and 7 bases lay outside the gene matches. The germline V gene encodes CDR1 SGHNT and CDR2 YYREEE (reference sequence). The length of the CDR3 is 17 residues. CDR3 region: CASSLAAGTGGVYGYTF. CDR3 DNA sequence: TGTGCCAGCAGCTTGGCGGCCGGGACAGGGGGCGTCTATGGCTACACCTTC.

The chain recombines TRBV29-1 with TRBJ2-6, with 14 bases lining up with TRBD2. Looked up from germline, CDR1 is SQVTM and CDR2 is ANQGSEA. With 5 bases clipped from V and 2 bases from J, the junction kept 5 bases outside the gene matches. The CDR3 covers 17 residues. The CDR3 DNA sequence: TGCAGCGTTTCGGGACTAGCGGGAGTAACTGGGGCCAACGTCCTGACTTTC. Translated, it gives CSVSGLAGVTGANVLTF. Based on the CDR3 plus reference TRBV29-1 and TRBJ2-6, the full variable domain is SAVISQKPSRDICQRGTSLTIQCQVDSQVTMMFWYRQQPGQSLTLIATANQGSEATYESGFVIDKFPISRPNLTFSTLTVSNMSPEDSSIYLCSVSGLAGVTGANVLTFGAGSRLTVL.

The CDR3 nucleotides are TGCGCCAGCAGCTTGCTGGGGCCAGCACAAGATACGCAGTATTTT. Its protein product is CASSLLGPAQDTQYF. This chain uses TRBV5-1 with TRBJ2-3, with D perhaps TRBD1 (5 bases). Germline CDR1 reads SGHRS; CDR2 reads YFSETQ. V lost 1 base, J lost 5 bases, and 14 bases lay in between. This CDR3 spans 15 amino acids.

V and J are TRBV4-2 and TRBJ1-2; the match to TRBD1 covers 9 bases. J was trimmed by 2 bases and V by 4 bases; bases with no gene match: 8. CDR1 and CDR2 (germline): LGHNA, YNFKEQ. There are 16 residues in the CDR3. CDR3 in amino acids: CASSLGDRASNYGYTF. As DNA, the CDR3 is TGTGCCAGCAGCCTCGGGGACAGGGCTTCAAACTATGGCTACACCTTC.